The 10 T cell receptor beta chains presented below share a single source sample, sequenced in a study of T cell repertoires in cytomegalovirus infection. Antigens of these TCRs are unknown. TCRdb reanalysed the reads using MiXCR and keeps one entry per CDR3 protein. The sample includes about 830,000 distinct CDR3 sequences, approximately 29% of them seen just once. Source: cultured CD8+ T cells from PBMCs, taken from culture after CMV antigen stimulation. Receptor source: a human donor in good health (CMV status not recorded). Some clones in this sample may be carry-over from other donors' samples.

This clonotype was seen more than once but under ten times. The CDR3 coding sequence is TGTGCCAGCAGCCAGGGACAGCAGCTTAGGTACAATGAGCAGTTCTTC. This encodes CASSQGQQLRYNEQFF. This sequence joins TRBV6-2 or TRBV6-3 and TRBJ2-1; 7 nucleotides line up with TRBD1. The V and J ends lost 6 bases and 4 bases, in that order; junction bases with no gene match: 12. The CDR3 has 16 residues. Looked up from germline, CDR1 is MNHEY and CDR2 is SVGEGT.

This clonotype was observed a handful of times. The chain couples TRBV4-1 to TRBJ2-1, with unresolved D. The germline gives CDR1 MGHRA, CDR2 YSYEKL. CDR3 length: 15 residues. Trimming removed 2 bases from V and 3 bases from J, with 11 bases in between. The CDR3: CASSQIENSYNEQFF. As DNA, the CDR3 is TGCGCCAGCAGCCAAATTGAAAACAGCTACAATGAGCAGTTCTTC.

In its sample, this clonotype was seen a few times. This chain links TRBV20-1 with TRBJ1-1; D uncertain. CDR3 length equals 13 residues. Looked up from germline, CDR1 is DFQATT and CDR2 is SNEGSKA (reference sequence). V was cut by 3 bases and J by 6 bases, with 14 bases left in between. CDR3 sequence (DNA): TGCAGTGCTAGCAGAGACAAGTCGGCTGAAGCTTTCTTT. As protein: CSASRDKSAEAFF.

This clonotype was seen at least ten times. The V and J genes are TRBV7-2 and TRBJ2-7; 8 nucleotides line up with TRBD1. V lost 2 bases, J lost 0 bases, and 6 bases stayed unmatched. The V gene's germline CDR1 is SGHTA and CDR2 FQGNSA. The CDR3 length is 16 residues. The CDR3 reads CASSLYYDRGSYEQYF. Written as DNA, the CDR3 is TGTGCCAGCAGCTTATATTATGACAGGGGCTCCTACGAGCAGTACTTC.

CDR3 residues: CASSGTGGDSYNSPLHF. As DNA, the CDR3 is TGTGCCAGCAGCGGGACAGGGGGAGACTCCTATAATTCACCCCTCCACTTT. The genes are TRBV5-5 and TRBJ1-6; the match to TRBD1 covers 11 bases. The V gene's germline CDR1 is SGHKS and CDR2 YYEKEE (reference sequence). Trimming removed 4 bases from V and 0 bases from J; junction bases left unmatched: 3. This CDR3 is built from 17 residues.

Here the CDR3 reads CASSFGLSETQYF. CDR3 coding DNA: TGTGCCAGCAGCTTTGGACTTAGTGAGACCCAGTACTTC. The V call is TRBV7-4, the J call TRBJ2-5; maybe TRBD2 (5 bases). Between the trimmed V and J ends, which lost 3 bases and 5 bases, there was a span of 10 bases. This CDR3 comprises 13 residues. Germline V gene lookup returns CDR1 SGHVT and CDR2 SQSDAQ.

The chain joins TRBV7-2 to TRBJ1-5, with a tentative D call TRBD1 (5 bases). The V end was cut by 5 bases, the J end by 6 bases, with 17 bases between. The CDR3 has 15 residues. Germline CDR1 and CDR2: SGHTA and FQGNSA. CDR3 nucleotide sequence: TGTGCCAGCAGCCCCCGGGGGGTGGGGACTCAGCCCCAGCATTTT. This codes for CASSPRGVGTQPQHF.

The chain employs TRBV29-1 and TRBJ2-1; maybe TRBD1 (6 bases). The CDR3 spans 16 residues. Trimming removed 1 base at V and 7 bases at J, with 20 bases between. CDR1 and CDR2 (germline): SQVTM, ANQGSEA. The CDR3 nucleotides read TGCAGCGTTGAAGGGGAACAGGGCCGCGAGGGGAATGAGCAGTTCTTC. This encodes CSVEGEQGREGNEQFF.

This clonotype was observed a handful of times. The rearrangement links TRBV6-2 or TRBV6-3 to TRBJ2-3, with D unclear. CDR3 length equals 14 residues. CDR1 and CDR2 from the germline V gene are MNHEY and SVGEGT. Trimming left V 6 bases short and J 10 bases short, with 20 bases between. In DNA, the CDR3 is TGTGCCAGCAGCTTTGGCGGTGGAAACCCAGCGCAGTATTTT. This encodes CASSFGGGNPAQYF.

The chain links TRBV11-2 to TRBJ2-7; D is unclear. This CDR3 region has 13 residues. Trimming stripped 2 bases from V and 4 bases from J, with 9 bases between. The V gene's germline CDR1 is SGHAT and CDR2 FQNNGV. The CDR3 DNA follows: TGTGCCAGCAGCTTAATCCCTTGGTACGAGCAGTACGTC. Amino acids: CASSLIPWYEQYV.